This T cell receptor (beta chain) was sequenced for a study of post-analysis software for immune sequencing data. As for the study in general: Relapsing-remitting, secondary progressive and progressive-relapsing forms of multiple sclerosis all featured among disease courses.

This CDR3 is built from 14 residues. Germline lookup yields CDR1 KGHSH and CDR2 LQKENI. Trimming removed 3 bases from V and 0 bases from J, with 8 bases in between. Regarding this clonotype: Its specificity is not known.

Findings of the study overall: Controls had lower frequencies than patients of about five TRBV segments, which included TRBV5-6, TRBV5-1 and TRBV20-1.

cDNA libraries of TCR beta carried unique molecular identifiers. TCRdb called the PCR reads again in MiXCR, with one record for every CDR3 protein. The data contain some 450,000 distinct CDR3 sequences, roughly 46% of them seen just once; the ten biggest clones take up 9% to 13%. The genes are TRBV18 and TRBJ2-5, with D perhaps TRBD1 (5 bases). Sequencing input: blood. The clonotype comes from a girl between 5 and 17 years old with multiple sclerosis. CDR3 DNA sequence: TGTGCCAGCTCACCCAGGACACACCAAGAGACCCAGTACTTC. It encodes CASSPRTHQETQYF.